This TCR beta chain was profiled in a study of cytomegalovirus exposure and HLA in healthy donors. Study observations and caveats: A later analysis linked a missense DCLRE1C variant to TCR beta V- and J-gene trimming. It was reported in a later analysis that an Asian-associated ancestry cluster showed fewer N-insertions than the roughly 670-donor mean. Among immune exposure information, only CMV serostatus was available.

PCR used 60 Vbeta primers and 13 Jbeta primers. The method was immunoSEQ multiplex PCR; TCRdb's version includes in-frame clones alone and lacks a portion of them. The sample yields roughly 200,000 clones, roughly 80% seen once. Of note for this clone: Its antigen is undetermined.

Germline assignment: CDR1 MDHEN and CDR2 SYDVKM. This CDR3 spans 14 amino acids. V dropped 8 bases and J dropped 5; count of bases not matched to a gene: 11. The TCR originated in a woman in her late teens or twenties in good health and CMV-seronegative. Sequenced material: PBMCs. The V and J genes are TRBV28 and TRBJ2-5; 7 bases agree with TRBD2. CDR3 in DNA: TGTGCCAGCTCGGGCCCGGGGAGGGAGGAGACCCAGTACTTC. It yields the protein CASSGPGREETQYF.